The rows below give T cell receptor beta chains drawn from one sample of a study of blood T cell repertoires in COVID-19. Here immunoSEQ multiplex PCR was the method, and the copy in TCRdb shows in-frame clones only, minus some. This repertoire shows some 91,000 clones, less than 90% found once; its top ten account for about 10%. Material: peripheral blood. These receptors originate from a human donor in a cohort sampled during active COVID-19. CDR3s include the opening cysteine and the closing phenylalanine or tryptophan. D genes are given only for firm matches. Clone size is shown for a subset of rows, as once, few, many or a class of expanded clone.

j_gene,abundance,v_gene,d_gene,CDR3aa,CDR3nt
TRBJ2-7,-,TRBV7-2,TRBD2,CASSQLAGASYEQYF,TGTGCCAGCAGCCAATTAGCGGGGGCCTCCTACGAGCAGTACTTC
TRBJ2-7,-,TRBV5-1,TRBD2,CASSLVAGEAYEQYF,TGCGCCAGCAGCTTGGTAGCGGGGGAGGCCTACGAGCAGTACTTC
TRBJ2-1,-,TRBV5-1,TRBD1,CASSLDATGSDAEQFF,TGCGCCAGCAGCTTGGACGCGACAGGGAGTGATGCTGAGCAGTTCTTC
TRBJ2-1,few,TRBV9,TRBD1,CASSVCGPQPGQGLDEQFF,TGTGCCAGCAGCGTTTGCGGTCCTCAACCGGGACAGGGTCTCGATGAGCAGTTCTTC
TRBJ1-5,-,TRBV4-2,-,CASSQATLQDSNQPQHF,TGTGCCAGCAGCCAAGCCACCTTACAGGATAGCAATCAGCCCCAGCATTTT
TRBJ1-2,-,TRBV9,TRBD1,CASSVARDRVGGGYTF,TGTGCCAGCAGCGTAGCCCGGGACAGGGTTGGGGGCGGCTACACCTTC
TRBJ1-5,once,TRBV2,-,CASTGTGNQPQHF,TGTGCCAGCACGGGCACAGGGAATCAGCCCCAGCATTTT
TRBJ1-6,-,TRBV6-4,TRBD1,CASSPQGSGDSPLHF,TGTGCCAGCAGTCCACAGGGGTCAGGGGACTCACCCCTCCACTTT
TRBJ2-3,-,TRBV7-8,-,CASGEHPLTDTQYF,TGTGCCAGCGGGGAGCATCCCCTCACAGATACGCAGTATTTT
TRBJ1-2,once,TRBV5-1,-,CASSLVQGVDYTF,TGCGCCAGCAGCTTGGTGCAGGGTGTGGACTACACCTTC
TRBJ1-4,-,TRBV7-8,-,CASRRSGTSNEKLFF,TGTGCCAGCAGACGATCCGGGACAAGTAATGAAAAACTGTTTTTT
TRBJ2-7,-,TRBV7-9,-,CASSLVLAGSYEQYF,TGTGCCAGCAGCTTAGTCCTGGCAGGGTCCTACGAGCAGTACTTC
TRBJ2-3,-,TRBV19,-,CASSIDLGEQYF,TGTGCCAGTAGTATAGATCTCGGGGAGCAGTATTTT
TRBJ1-2,-,TRBV10-3,-,CAISESTNSGLPWGYTF,TGTGCCATCAGTGAGTCGACTAATAGCGGTTTACCCTGGGGCTACACCTTC
TRBJ1-2,-,TRBV5-4,TRBD1,CASSLRQGDYGYTF,TGTGCCAGCAGCTTGCGACAGGGGGACTATGGCTACACCTTC
TRBJ2-2,-,TRBV9,-,CASTRLGGNTGELFF,TGTGCCAGTACCAGACTCGGGGGGAACACCGGGGAGCTGTTTTTT
TRBJ1-2,-,TRBV4-2,-,CASSRGDLSYGYTF,TGTGCCAGCAGCCGGGGGGATCTAAGCTATGGCTACACCTTC
TRBJ1-3,-,TRBV10-3,-,CAISEGRTGRGNTIYF,TGTGCCATCAGTGAGGGTCGTACAGGGCGAGGAAACACCATATATTTT
TRBJ1-2,-,TRBV3-1/TRBV3-2,TRBD1,CASSQRQGDYGYTF,TGTGCCAGCAGCCAACGACAGGGGGACTATGGCTACACCTTC
TRBJ1-2,many,TRBV7-3,TRBD1,CASSPGQGSNYGYTF,TGTGCCAGCAGCCCCGGACAGGGCTCTAACTATGGCTACACCTTC
TRBJ2-3,-,TRBV7-9,-,CASSLGTPGTDTQYF,TGTGCCAGCAGCCTCGGGACACCTGGCACAGATACGCAGTATTTT
TRBJ2-1,once,TRBV6-5,TRBD2,CASGPGGPYNEQFF,TGTGCCAGCGGGCCGGGAGGGCCCTACAATGAGCAGTTCTTC
TRBJ1-1,-,TRBV3-1/TRBV3-2,TRBD1,CASSQDPALVPVEQGPTEAFF,TGTGCCAGCAGCCAAGATCCCGCACTTGTTCCTGTAGAACAGGGGCCCACTGAAGCTTTCTTT
TRBJ2-5,-,TRBV7-3,TRBD1,CASSFTGEETQYF,TGTGCCAGCAGCTTCACAGGGGAAGAGACCCAGTACTTC
TRBJ1-5,-,TRBV28,-,CASSSPTWEGNQPQHF,TGTGCCAGCAGTTCCCCGACCTGGGAGGGCAATCAGCCCCAGCATTTT
TRBJ2-5,-,TRBV6-2/TRBV6-3,-,CASSYLKEETQYF,TGTGCCAGCAGTTACCTTAAGGAGGAGACCCAGTACTTC
TRBJ2-1,once,TRBV4-1,TRBD2,CASSPYGGRAGNEQFF,TGCGCCAGCAGCCCTTACGGCGGGAGGGCCGGCAATGAGCAGTTCTTC
TRBJ2-1,-,TRBV5-1,TRBD2,CASSWQGLDNEQFF,TGCGCCAGCAGCTGGCAGGGACTAGACAATGAGCAGTTCTTC
TRBJ2-3,-,TRBV5-4,TRBD2,CASSRIIAGSDTQYF,TGTGCCAGCAGCCGAATAATAGCGGGTTCAGATACGCAGTATTTT
TRBJ2-7,-,TRBV30,-,CAWSVTSYEQYF,TGTGCCTGGAGTGTAACAAGCTACGAGCAGTACTTC
TRBJ2-5,-,TRBV6-6,-,CASSYSRGASETQYF,TGTGCCAGCAGTTACTCACGGGGGGCCAGTGAGACCCAGTACTTC
TRBJ2-7,-,TRBV7-9,-,CASSPGFRQVSYEQYF,TGTGCCAGCAGCCCCGGTTTCAGACAGGTCTCCTACGAGCAGTACTTC
TRBJ2-1,-,TRBV7-3,TRBD1,CASSQLGQGSEQFF,TGTGCCAGCAGCCAACTGGGACAGGGCTCGGAGCAGTTCTTC
TRBJ2-1,-,TRBV19,TRBD2,CASSVDTSERNEQFF,TGTGCCAGTAGTGTCGATACTAGCGAAAGGAATGAGCAGTTCTTC
TRBJ1-1,-,TRBV6-6,-,CASSSQRNTEAFF,TGTGCCAGCAGTTCCCAGCGGAACACTGAAGCTTTCTTT
TRBJ1-1,-,TRBV18,-,CASSPRGEAEAFF,TGTGCCAGCTCACCAAGAGGGGAGGCTGAAGCTTTCTTT
TRBJ2-6,many,TRBV5-1,TRBD2,CASSLRGGYTGANVLTF,TGCGCCAGCAGCTTGCGGGGAGGGTATACTGGGGCCAACGTCCTGACTTTC
TRBJ2-5,-,TRBV15,TRBD1,CATSREDRTQETQYF,TGTGCCACCAGCAGAGAGGACAGGACTCAAGAGACCCAGTACTTC
TRBJ1-1,few,TRBV5-8,TRBD1,CASSSFVPGQGIKNTEAFF,TGTGCCAGCAGCTCATTTGTACCGGGACAGGGAATAAAGAACACTGAAGCTTTCTTT
TRBJ1-3,-,TRBV29-1,-,CSGRTASGNTIYF,TGCAGCGGAAGGACAGCCTCTGGAAACACCATATATTTT
TRBJ1-1,-,TRBV30,-,CAWSVRTLRTEAFF,TGTGCCTGGAGTGTAAGGACACTGAGAACTGAAGCTTTCTTT
TRBJ1-5,once,TRBV12-5,-,CASGLFDQPQHF,TGTGCTAGTGGTTTGTTCGATCAGCCCCAGCATTTT
TRBJ2-7,few,TRBV28,TRBD1,CASRTTGQGIYEQYF,TGTGCCAGCAGGACTACGGGACAGGGAATCTACGAGCAGTACTTC
TRBJ1-2,-,TRBV12-3/TRBV12-4,-,CASIKTSGVGTF,TGTGCCAGCATTAAAACCTCAGGGGTGGGCACCTTC
TRBJ2-7,-,TRBV19,-,CASSPRVGSYEQYF,TGTGCCAGTAGTCCCCGGGTTGGCTCCTACGAGCAGTACTTC
TRBJ2-6,few,TRBV19,-,CASSIRTFHSGANVLTF,TGTGCCAGTAGTATTCGCACATTCCACTCTGGGGCCAACGTCCTGACTTTC
TRBJ1-2,-,TRBV30,TRBD1,CAWTNGQALYGYTF,TGTGCCTGGACTAACGGACAGGCCCTCTATGGCTACACCTTC
TRBJ2-5,-,TRBV9,TRBD1,CASSVEDRAQETQYF,TGTGCCAGCAGCGTAGAAGACAGGGCCCAAGAGACCCAGTACTTC
TRBJ1-4,-,TRBV4-3,TRBD1,CASSPGQRTTNEKLFF,TGCGCCAGCAGTCCGGGACAGAGAACAACTAATGAAAAACTGTTTTTT
TRBJ1-6,-,TRBV9,-,CASSVDSNSPLHF,TGTGCCAGCAGCGTAGACTCGAATTCACCCCTCCACTTT
TRBJ2-7,-,TRBV30,TRBD2,CAWSVRSGGEQYF,TGTGCCTGGAGTGTACGTTCGGGAGGCGAGCAGTACTTC
TRBJ1-2,few,TRBV7-2,-,CASSSRYGYTF,TGTGCCAGCAGCTCCCGCTATGGCTACACCTTC
TRBJ1-5,-,TRBV25-1,TRBD1,CASSGGQGQPQHF,TGTGCCAGCAGTGGGGGACAGGGACAGCCCCAGCATTTT
TRBJ1-1,-,TRBV6-2/TRBV6-3,-,CASSYFGTGNTEAFF,TGTGCCAGCAGTTACTTTGGAACAGGGAACACTGAAGCTTTCTTT
TRBJ2-7,-,TRBV30,-,CACLTTTYEQYF,TGTGCCTGCCTAACGACAACCTACGAGCAGTACTTC